This entry is about one TCR beta chain. The antigen is undetermined. This sample was taken from a study of radiotherapy plus CTLA-4 blockade in lung cancer. Study-wide background: Objective response rate was around 19%; disease control rate, approximately 33%. Whole-study results and caveats: Early clonal dynamics of blood T cells, together with interferon-beta, were reported as the best response predictor. After treatment with radiotherapy plus ipilimumab, TCR clones that came from the tumor expanded in blood.

The V gene's germline CDR1 is MNHEY and CDR2 SVGAGI. The CDR3 runs 15 residues. After removal of 4 bases from V and 2 bases from J, the junction contained 3 bases not matched to a gene. Patients with chemo-refractory metastatic non-small-cell lung cancer received focal radiation plus CTLA-4 blockade with ipilimumab. The data were produced by immunoSEQ multiplex PCR, yet TCRdb's version contains in-frame clones alone and is incomplete. Here the sample spans approximately 49,000 clones, approximately 81% being singletons. Material: peripheral blood, obtained from a patient treated with radiotherapy plus ipilimumab. The J gene is TRBJ2-7, the V gene TRBV6-5; 12 bases are a match to TRBD2. The TCR comes from a human donor with non-small cell lung cancer whose response to radiotherapy plus ipilimumab could not be evaluated. Written as DNA, the CDR3 is TGTGCCAGCAGTTCCCCTAGCGGGAGGGCCTACGAGCAGTACTTC. Amino acids: CASSSPSGRAYEQYF.